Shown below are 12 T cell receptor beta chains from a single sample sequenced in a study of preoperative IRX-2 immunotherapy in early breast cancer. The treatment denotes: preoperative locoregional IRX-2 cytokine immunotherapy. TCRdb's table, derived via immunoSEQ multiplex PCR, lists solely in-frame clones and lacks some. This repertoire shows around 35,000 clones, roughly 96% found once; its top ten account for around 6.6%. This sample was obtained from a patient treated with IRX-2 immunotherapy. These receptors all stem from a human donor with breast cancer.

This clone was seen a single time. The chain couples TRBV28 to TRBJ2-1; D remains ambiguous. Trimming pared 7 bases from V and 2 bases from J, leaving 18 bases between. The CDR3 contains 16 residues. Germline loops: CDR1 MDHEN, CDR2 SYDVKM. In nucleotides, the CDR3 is TGTGCCAGCACCCTCCACTTACAGTTAACCTACAATGAGCAGTTCTTC. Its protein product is CASTLHLQLTYNEQFF.

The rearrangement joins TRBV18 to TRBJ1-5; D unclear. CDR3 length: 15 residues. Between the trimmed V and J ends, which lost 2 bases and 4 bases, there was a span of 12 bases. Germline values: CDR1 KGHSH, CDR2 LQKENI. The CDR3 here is CASSPMGIGNQPQHF. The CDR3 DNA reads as TGTGCCAGCTCACCAATGGGGATAGGGAATCAGCCCCAGCATTTT.

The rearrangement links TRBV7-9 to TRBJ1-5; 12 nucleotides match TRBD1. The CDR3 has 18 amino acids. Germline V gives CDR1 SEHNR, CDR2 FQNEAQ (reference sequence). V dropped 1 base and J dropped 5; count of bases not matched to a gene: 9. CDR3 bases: TGTGCCAGCAGCTTAGAGGGACAGGGGGCACAGTTGGATCAGCCCCAGCATTTT. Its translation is CASSLEGQGAQLDQPQHF.

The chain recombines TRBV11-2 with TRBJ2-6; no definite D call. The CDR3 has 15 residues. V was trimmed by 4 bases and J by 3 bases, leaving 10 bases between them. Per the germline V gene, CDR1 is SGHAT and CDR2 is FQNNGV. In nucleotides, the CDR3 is TGTGCCAGCAGCTCTCACAGAAGTGGGGCCAACGTCCTGACTTTC. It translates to CASSSHRSGANVLTF.

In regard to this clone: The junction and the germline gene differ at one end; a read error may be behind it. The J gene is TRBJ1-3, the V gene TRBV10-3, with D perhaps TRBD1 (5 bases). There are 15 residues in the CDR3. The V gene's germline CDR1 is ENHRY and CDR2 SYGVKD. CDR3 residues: CAINEGPTSGNTIYF. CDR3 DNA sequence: TGTGCCATCAATGAGGGACCCACCTCTGGAAACACCATATATTTT.

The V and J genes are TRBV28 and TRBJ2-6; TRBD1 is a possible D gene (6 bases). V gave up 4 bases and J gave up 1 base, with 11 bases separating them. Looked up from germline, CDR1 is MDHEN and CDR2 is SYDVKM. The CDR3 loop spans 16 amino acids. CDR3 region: CASSSPTGSGANVLTF. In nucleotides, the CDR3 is TGTGCCAGCAGTTCCCCTACAGGGTCTGGGGCCAACGTCCTGACTTTC.

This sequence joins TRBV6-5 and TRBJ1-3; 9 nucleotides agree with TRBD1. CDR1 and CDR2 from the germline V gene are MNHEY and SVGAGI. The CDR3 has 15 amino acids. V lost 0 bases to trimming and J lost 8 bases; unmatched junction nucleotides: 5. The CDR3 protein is CASSYSLDRGDTIYF. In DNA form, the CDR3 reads TGTGCCAGCAGTTACTCCTTGGACAGGGGAGACACCATATATTTT.

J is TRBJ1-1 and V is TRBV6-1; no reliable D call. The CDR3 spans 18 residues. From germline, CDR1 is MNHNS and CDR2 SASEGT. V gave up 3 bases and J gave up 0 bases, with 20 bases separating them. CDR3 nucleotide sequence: TGTGCCAGCAGTGATAACCGGAGGACTAGGTCCATGAACACTGAAGCTTTCTTT. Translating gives CASSDNRRTRSMNTEAFF.

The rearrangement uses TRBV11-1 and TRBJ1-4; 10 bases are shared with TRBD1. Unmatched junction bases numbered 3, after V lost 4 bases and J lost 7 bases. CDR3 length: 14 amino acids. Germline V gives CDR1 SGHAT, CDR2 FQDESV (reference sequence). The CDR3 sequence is CASSWDRGSEKLFF. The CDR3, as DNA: TGTGCCAGCAGCTGGGACAGGGGAAGTGAAAAACTGTTTTTT.

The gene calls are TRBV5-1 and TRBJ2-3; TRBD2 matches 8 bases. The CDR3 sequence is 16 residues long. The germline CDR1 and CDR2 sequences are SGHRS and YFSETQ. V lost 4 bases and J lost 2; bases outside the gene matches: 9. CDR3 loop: CASSPGVAGFTDTQYF. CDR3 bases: TGCGCCAGCAGCCCCGGGGTAGCGGGGTTCACAGATACGCAGTATTTT.

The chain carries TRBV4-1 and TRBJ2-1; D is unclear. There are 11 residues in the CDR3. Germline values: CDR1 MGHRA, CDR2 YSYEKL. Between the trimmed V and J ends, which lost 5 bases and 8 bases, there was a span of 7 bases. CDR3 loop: CASSTHDEQFF. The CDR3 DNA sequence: TGCGCCAGCAGCACCCACGATGAGCAGTTCTTC.

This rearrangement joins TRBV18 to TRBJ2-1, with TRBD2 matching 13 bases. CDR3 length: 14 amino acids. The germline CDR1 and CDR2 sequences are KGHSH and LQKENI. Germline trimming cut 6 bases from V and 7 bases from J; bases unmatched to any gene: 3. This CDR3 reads CASSGLAGVNEQFF. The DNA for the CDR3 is TGTGCCAGCTCTGGACTAGCGGGAGTGAATGAGCAGTTCTTC.